This T cell receptor beta chain was identified during a study of T-cell memory formation after mild COVID-19. Study-level results: SARS-CoV-2 specificity was not confirmed for second-wave clones peaking on day 37.

A remark on this clonotype: Its antigen is undetermined.

Germline trimming cut 6 bases from V and 5 bases from J; bases unmatched to any gene: 8. The CDR3 sequence is 13 residues long. From germline, CDR1 is SQVTM and CDR2 ANQGSEA. TCRdb used MiXCR to reprocess the 5' RACE reads, holding one entry per CDR3 protein. The sample shows 500,000 to 650,000 distinct CDR3 sequences, about a fifth of them seen only once. The chain links TRBV29-1 to TRBJ1-1; 8 nucleotides line up with TRBD1. The source is an adult woman who had mild COVID-19 (a few samples of this study predate the infection). Cell type and time point are not known. The sample was PBMCs or a T cell subset sorted from them (not recorded which). The CDR3 coding sequence is TGCAGCGTAGGACAGGGAAGATTGACTGAAGCTTTCTTT. This codes for CSVGQGRLTEAFF.